The entry below describes one T cell receptor beta chain. Its antigen is currently unknown. Germline loops: CDR1 GTSNPN, CDR2 SVGIG (reference sequence). The length of the CDR3 is 14 residues. The ends were cut back, 8 bases at V and 2 bases at J, with 17 bases in the middle. This sample was included in a study of OX40 agonist ivuxolimab in advanced cancers. Overall study context: Intravenous ivuxolimab was administered to patients every 2 weeks at 0.01 to 10 mg/kg. Therapy given before enrollment (anti-PD-1, anti-PD-L1 or anti-CTLA-4) was allowed, and 40% had some. Study conclusions and caveats: In general, CD8+ T cells held more expanded clones than CD4+ did, on average. Low normalized T-cell clonal expansion was additionally recorded for some nonresponders.

Assay: immunoSEQ multiplex PCR; the TCRdb copy retains only in-frame clones and omits some. There are 78,000 or so clones in the sample; approximately 90% occur only once, and approximately 3% lies in the top ten. The V gene is TRBV30, the J gene TRBJ2-3; D might be TRBD1 or TRBD2, each matching 6 bases. The receptor comes from an adult with an advanced solid tumor such as melanoma, head and neck, liver or kidney cancer. Here the sequenced sample was CD4+ or CD8+ T cells sorted from blood, taken in a trial of the OX40 agonist ivuxolimab. The CDR3 bases are TGTGCCGCCGGGGGCGGGCGGAACACAGATACGCAGTATTTT. This sequence encodes CAAGGGRNTDTQYF.